This T cell receptor (beta chain) is from a study of OX40 agonist ivuxolimab in advanced cancers. The assay was immunoSEQ multiplex PCR, and TCRdb's table has in-frame clones only and misses some. The repertoire includes fewer than 95,000 clones, around 89% of them detected once, and about 7% sits in the top ten. In germline, CDR1 is LNHDA, CDR2 SQIVND (reference sequence). V shed 5 bases, J shed 1 base, and the junction held 7 bases outside the gene matches. CDR3 length: 15 residues. Sampling times: baseline, cycle 4 day 1, cycle 7 day 1. This sequence joins TRBV19 and TRBJ2-5; 7 nucleotides line up with TRBD1. Specimen: CD4+ or CD8+ T cells sorted from blood, collected in a trial of the OX40 agonist ivuxolimab. This receptor was taken from an adult with an advanced solid tumor such as melanoma, head and neck, liver or kidney cancer. This chain's CDR3 is CASSEGASGQETQYF. The DNA for the CDR3 is TGTGCCAGTAGTGAGGGGGCTTCTGGCCAAGAGACCCAGTACTTC.